The 29 T cell receptor beta chains in this list originate from one sample, sequenced in a study of T-cell memory formation after mild COVID-19. TCRdb re-called the 5' RACE reads through MiXCR, storing one row per CDR3 protein. The data contain hundreds of thousands of distinct CDR3 sequences, roughly 15% of them singletons. The sequencing sample was made of PBMCs or a T cell subset sorted from them (not recorded which). The receptors were gathered from a man aged 18 to 29 who had mild COVID-19 (a few samples of this study predate the infection). Cell type and time point are not known.

In this sample, this clonotype turned up a few times. The rearrangement links TRBV5-4 to TRBJ2-1; 9 bases align to TRBD2. The CDR3 extends over 14 amino acids. The germline V gene has CDR1 SGHNT and CDR2 YYREEE (reference sequence). The junction had 9 bases not matched to a gene; V was cut back by 1 base and J by 13 bases. As DNA, the CDR3 is TGTGCCAGCAGCTTGCATAGCGGGGGTCAGGAACAGTTCTTC. Translating it yields CASSLHSGGQEQFF.

In this sample, this clonotype turned up a few times. The gene calls are TRBV12-3 or TRBV12-4 and TRBJ1-4, with D unclear. This CDR3 comprises 13 residues. V was shortened by 1 base and J by 6 bases, with 6 bases between the two germline ends. The CDR3 protein is CASSLDRYEKLFF. The CDR3 DNA reads as TGTGCCAGCAGTTTAGACAGATATGAAAAACTGTTTTTT.

There are a few counts of this clonotype. This chain joins TRBV6-2 or TRBV6-3 and TRBJ2-7; perhaps D is TRBD1 or TRBD2 (5 bases each). Germline V gene data show CDR1 as MNHEY and CDR2 as SVGEGT. This CDR3 is built from 13 residues. V gave up 4 bases and J gave up 6 bases, with 13 bases separating them. This CDR3 reads CASSSIGATEQYF. DNA of the CDR3: TGTGCCAGCAGTTCGATCGGGGCGACCGAGCAGTACTTC.

The rearrangement uses TRBV7-3 and TRBJ2-3, with a possible D match to TRBD2 (6 bases). Germline V gene sequence: CDR1 SGHTA, CDR2 FQGTGA. Trimming left V 2 bases short and J 5 bases short, with 14 bases between. CDR3 size: 15 residues. DNA of the CDR3: TGTGCCAGCAGCTTAGGCGGGGCAAGCGGAGATACGCAGTATTTT. It translates to CASSLGGASGDTQYF.

This clonotype was recorded a few times. This chain links TRBV7-9 with TRBJ2-2, with 7 bases identical to TRBD2. Germline assignment: CDR1 SEHNR and CDR2 FQNEAQ (reference sequence). The CDR3 sequence is 16 residues long. The V gene end was trimmed by 3 bases and the J gene end by 3 bases; junction bases not matched to a gene: 7. CDR3 DNA: TGTGCCAGCAGCTTTCTCAGCGGGGTGTACACCGGGGAGCTGTTTTTT. Encoded protein: CASSFLSGVYTGELFF.

The CDR3 spells CASSLGTGIFTEAFF. CDR3 nucleotide sequence: TGTGCCAGCAGCCTTGGGACAGGGATATTCACTGAAGCTTTCTTT. This chain joins TRBV5-6 and TRBJ1-1; 9 nucleotides agree with TRBD1. Germline CDR1 reads SGHDT; CDR2 reads YYEEEE. This CDR3 has 15 residues. The V and J ends lost 4 bases and 4 bases, in that order; junction bases with no gene match: 8.

The V and J genes are TRBV28 and TRBJ2-2; D is uncertain. Between the trimmed V and J ends, which lost 7 bases and 2 bases, there was a span of 11 bases. The CDR3 is 14 amino acids. Germline loops: CDR1 MDHEN, CDR2 SYDVKM. CDR3 DNA sequence: TGTGCCAGCAAAGGTTCGGTAAACACCGGGGAGCTGTTTTTT. This sequence encodes CASKGSVNTGELFF. Full variable domain (outside the CDR3, taken from reference TRBV28 and TRBJ2-2): DVKVTQSSRYLVKRTGEKVFLECVQDMDHENMFWYRQDPGLGLRLIYFSYDVKMKEKGDIPEGYSVSREKKERFSLILESASTNQTSMYLCASKGSVNTGELFFGEGSRLTVL.

The J gene is TRBJ2-6, the V gene TRBV19, with a possible D match to TRBD2 (5 bases). Germline values: CDR1 LNHDA, CDR2 SQIVND (reference sequence). This CDR3 spans 17 amino acids. Trimming removed 8 bases from V and 1 base from J, with 18 bases in between. CDR3 DNA sequence: TGTGCCAGTTATTTAAGGACTCTCCGTTCTGGGGCCAACGTCCTGACTTTC. This translates into CASYLRTLRSGANVLTF.

This clonotype was counted between two and nine times. This sequence joins TRBV7-2 and TRBJ2-1, with no clear D. The germline V gene has CDR1 SGHTA and CDR2 FQGNSA. The CDR3 spans 12 residues. Trimming left V 5 bases short and J 7 bases short, with 9 bases between. The CDR3 here is CASSPGWNEQFF. The CDR3 DNA reads as TGTGCCAGCAGCCCCGGTTGGAATGAGCAGTTCTTC.

The V gene is TRBV3-1, the J gene TRBJ2-3; 8 bases are a match to TRBD2. This CDR3 has 12 residues. Trimming cost V 5 bases and J 8 bases; bases outside gene matches: 3. CDR1 is LGHDT and CDR2 is YNNKEL in the germline V gene (reference sequence). The DNA of the CDR3 is TGTGCCAGCAGCGGTCTAGCGGGTACGCAGTATTTT. It translates to CASSGLAGTQYF.

This clonotype has a single count. The V and J genes are TRBV6-5 and TRBJ1-2; TRBD1 agrees at 7 bases. Trimming took 10 bases from V and 7 from J; bases not matched to a gene: 6. The CDR3 sequence is 11 residues long. CDR1 is MNHEY and CDR2 is SVGAGI in the germline V gene. CDR3 residues: CAIAGGGGYTF. The CDR3 DNA reads as TGTGCCATCGCAGGGGGAGGTGGCTACACCTTC.

This clonotype was observed a few times. The CDR3 loop is CATRRTRQETQYF. CDR3 coding DNA: TGTGCCACCCGCCGGACACGGCAGGAGACCCAGTACTTC. The V and J genes are TRBV15 and TRBJ2-5; D perhaps matches TRBD1 (5 bases). Trimming pared 8 bases from V and 5 bases from J, leaving 15 bases between. This CDR3 region has 13 residues. Germline V gene sequence: CDR1 LNHNV, CDR2 YYDKDF (reference sequence).

The table lists this clonotype with a few counts. V and J are TRBV4-1 and TRBJ2-3, with 7 positions matching TRBD2. CDR3 length: 21 amino acids. After removal of 3 bases from V and 0 bases from J, the junction contained 21 bases not matched to a gene. Per germline, CDR1 MGHRA and CDR2 YSYEKL. The CDR3 spells CASSQYAVALPSGRSTDTQYF. The CDR3 DNA follows: TGCGCCAGCAGCCAGTACGCCGTTGCTCTTCCTAGCGGCCGTAGCACAGATACGCAGTATTTT.

This clonotype appeared a few times. The chain combines TRBV6-5 with TRBJ2-3; TRBD1 or TRBD2 may be the D gene (6 bases each). V lost 2 bases and J lost 6, with 15 bases in between. This CDR3 region has 15 residues. Germline lookup yields CDR1 MNHEY and CDR2 SVGAGI. CDR3 in amino acids: CASSYDGGRGDTQYF. CDR3 DNA: TGTGCCAGCAGTTACGACGGGGGCAGAGGGGATACGCAGTATTTT.

This clonotype was detected a few times. The rearrangement joins TRBV12-3 or TRBV12-4 to TRBJ1-1, with D maybe TRBD1 (5 bases). V lost 4 bases and J lost 0, with 9 bases in between. The CDR3 is made up of 14 amino acids. CDR3 loop: CASSWGTLNTEAFF. The CDR3 nucleotides read TGTGCCAGCAGTTGGGGGACTTTGAACACTGAAGCTTTCTTT.

The chain is built from TRBV14 and TRBJ1-1; the D is unclear. From germline, CDR1 is SGHDN and CDR2 FVKESK. V was clipped by 2 bases and J by 1 base, with 11 bases between them. This CDR3 has 15 residues. CDR3 coding DNA: TGTGCCAGCAGCCAAAATTTTGGAGGGAACACTGAAGCTTTCTTT. It encodes CASSQNFGGNTEAFF.

V is TRBV5-1 and J is TRBJ2-4, with TRBD1 identical over 10 bases. The V gene's germline CDR1 is SGHRS and CDR2 YFSETQ. The CDR3 extends over 19 amino acids. The junction had 12 bases not matched to a gene; V was cut back by 0 bases and J by 3 bases. The CDR3 DNA sequence: TGCGCCAGCAGCTTGGATGTGACAGGGGGCGCAGGGGTCAAAAACATTCAGTACTTC. It codes for CASSLDVTGGAGVKNIQYF.

Concerning this clonotype: The junction departs from germline at one end; a sequencing error may be responsible. This chain connects TRBV7-7 to TRBJ2-1; 8 bases align to TRBD2. The CDR3 runs to 13 residues. CDR1 SSHAT and CDR2 FNYEAQ come from the germline V gene (reference sequence). The CDR3 sequence is CASSGGLLNEQFF. The CDR3 DNA follows: TGTGCTAGCAGCGGGGGACTTCTCAATGAGCAGTTCTTC.

In its sample, this clonotype was seen a few times. The chain is built from TRBV6-6 and TRBJ2-3, with TRBD2 identical over 7 bases. Germline V lookup: CDR1 MNHNY, CDR2 SVGAGI (reference sequence). The V gene end was trimmed by 7 bases and the J gene end by 10 bases; junction bases not matched to a gene: 5. The CDR3 has 11 amino acids. CDR3 region: CASTSTSSQYF. The CDR3 DNA reads as TGTGCCAGCACGTCGACTAGCTCGCAGTATTTT.

In its sample, this clonotype was seen a few times. This chain connects TRBV20-1 to TRBJ2-3; TRBD2 might be the D (6 bases). Per the germline V gene, CDR1 is DFQATT and CDR2 is SNEGSKA (reference sequence). The CDR3 length is 16 residues. V lost 0 bases to trimming and J lost 5 bases, with 18 bases between them. The CDR3 here is CSARDHRDLFVDTQYF. CDR3 nucleotides: TGCAGTGCTAGAGACCACCGGGACTTATTCGTAGATACGCAGTATTTT.

This clonotype has ten or more counts. V and J are TRBV6-5 and TRBJ1-6; D remains unclear. The CDR3 spans 13 residues. Per the germline V gene, CDR1 is MNHEY and CDR2 is SVGAGI. V gave up 6 bases and J gave up 9 bases, with 12 bases separating them. This CDR3 is CASSPRGGSPLHF. In DNA form, the CDR3 reads TGTGCCAGCAGCCCGCGGGGTGGTTCACCCCTCCACTTT.

The chain is built from TRBV15 and TRBJ2-7; D possibly matches TRBD1 or TRBD2 (5 bases each). CDR1 is LNHNV and CDR2 is YYDKDF in the germline V gene (reference sequence). The CDR3 is 14 amino acids. The V end was cut by 3 bases, the J end by 0 bases, with 9 bases between. The CDR3, as DNA: TGTGCCACCAGCAGTGGGGGTTCCTCCTACGAGCAGTACTTC. Translating gives CATSSGGSSYEQYF.

This clonotype was recorded a few times. The chain carries TRBV12-3 or TRBV12-4 and TRBJ2-2; D might be TRBD1 (6 bases). V lost 5 bases, J lost 9 bases, and 16 bases lay in between. The CDR3 totals 14 residues. The CDR3 loop is CASSRYRDFRELFF. In DNA form, the CDR3 reads TGTGCCAGCAGTCGTTACAGGGATTTCCGGGAGCTGTTTTTT.

Here the CDR3 DNA reads TGCGCCAGCAGTCTCCCCCGGTTAGTTTCTTCCTACAATGAGCAGTTCTTC. Residues: CASSLPRLVSSYNEQFF. The gene calls are TRBV5-1 and TRBJ2-1; D is unresolved. This CDR3 spans 17 amino acids. Trimming pared 5 bases from V and 1 base from J, leaving 19 bases between. In germline, CDR1 is SGHRS, CDR2 YFSETQ.

This chain links TRBV12-3 or TRBV12-4 with TRBJ2-7; 8 bases align to TRBD1. The CDR3 length is 13 residues. The junction had 7 bases not matched to a gene; V was cut back by 6 bases and J by 6 bases. The CDR3: CASRGTGGVEQYF. In nucleotides, the CDR3 is TGTGCCAGCAGAGGGACAGGAGGGGTCGAGCAGTACTTC.

The V gene is TRBV28, the J gene TRBJ2-3, with no clear D. From germline, CDR1 is MDHEN and CDR2 SYDVKM. Deletions cut 8 bases from V and 9 bases from J, with 12 bases between. The CDR3 covers 11 residues. The DNA of the CDR3 is TGTGCCAGCGTACTTGGGGTAACGCAGTATTTT. Its protein is CASVLGVTQYF.

This clonotype was picked up many times. The J gene is TRBJ1-2, the V gene TRBV25-1; TRBD1 matches at 8 bases. Looked up from germline, CDR1 is MGHDK and CDR2 is SYGVNS. The J segment lost 7 bases and the V segment lost 2 bases, leaving 21 bases of the junction unmatched. This CDR3 has 19 residues. CDR3 bases: TGTGCCAGCAGTGAAAATTCCCCCATCCCCCCCAGGGGGCTGAGTGGCTACACCTTC. Its translation: CASSENSPIPPRGLSGYTF.

This chain uses TRBV7-2 with TRBJ2-3; the D is unclear. The CDR3 contains 16 residues. Germline lookup yields CDR1 SGHTA and CDR2 FQGNSA. The V end lost 5 bases, the J end lost 1 base, and 16 bases lay between the germline ends. CDR3 loop: CASSPGPRRRTDTQYF. CDR3 nucleotide sequence: TGTGCCAGCAGCCCCGGCCCCAGGCGACGCACAGATACGCAGTATTTT.

This clonotype was counted at least ten times. The chain is built from TRBV20-1 and TRBJ2-7, with 7 bases fitting TRBD1. Germline trimming cut 3 bases from V and 1 base from J; bases unmatched to any gene: 3. This CDR3 has 13 amino acids. The germline V gene has CDR1 DFQATT and CDR2 SNEGSKA (reference sequence). The CDR3, as DNA: TGCAGTGCTAGGGACAGGCGGTCCTACGAGCAGTACGTC. This sequence encodes CSARDRRSYEQYV.